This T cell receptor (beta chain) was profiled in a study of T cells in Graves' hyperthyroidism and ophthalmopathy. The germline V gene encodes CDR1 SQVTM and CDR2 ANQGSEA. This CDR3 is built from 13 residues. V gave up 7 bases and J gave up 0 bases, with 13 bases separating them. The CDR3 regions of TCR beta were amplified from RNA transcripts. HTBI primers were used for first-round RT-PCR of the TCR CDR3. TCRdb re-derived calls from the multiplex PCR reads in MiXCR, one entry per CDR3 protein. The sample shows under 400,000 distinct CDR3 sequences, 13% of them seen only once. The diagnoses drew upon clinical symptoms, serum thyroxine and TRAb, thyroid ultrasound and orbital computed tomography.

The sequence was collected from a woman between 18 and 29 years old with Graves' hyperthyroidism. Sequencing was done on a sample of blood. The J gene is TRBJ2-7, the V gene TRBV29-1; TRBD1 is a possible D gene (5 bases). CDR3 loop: CSGQDSHSYEQYF. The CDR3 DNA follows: TGCAGCGGACAAGACAGCCACTCCTACGAGCAGTACTTC.